This TCR beta chain appears in the sequencing data of a study of blood T cell repertoires in COVID-19. Across the study: Sample material is recorded as cDNA or gDNA derived from T cells, B-cell-depleted T cells, or PBMCs.

Under the authors' procedure: Cell counts per sample came from amplifying reference gene primers. Sequencing was performed with immunoSEQ multiplex PCR; in TCRdb, only in-frame clones are kept and a portion is missing. V and J calls and clone size are those listed in that table; D and trimming were worked out from the DNA. The sample yields fewer than 60,000 clones, around 90% seen once. Germline V gives CDR1 LNHDA, CDR2 SQIVND (reference sequence). This CDR3 has 14 residues. V dropped 5 bases and J dropped 6 bases, with 14 bases sitting between them. Source material: peripheral blood. This receptor was taken from a human donor in a cohort sampled during active COVID-19. The V and J genes are TRBV19 and TRBJ2-1; weak D call: TRBD2 (7 bases). CDR3 in DNA: TGTGCCAGTAGTGTCGGGGGGCCGATCAATGAGCAGTTCTTC. As protein: CASSVGGPINEQFF.